This T cell receptor beta chain was retrieved from a study of blood T cells in healthy people across ages. A J-beta primer mix and a sample-barcoded 5' primer were used in a second PCR of about 7 to 12 cycles. A single record per CDR3 protein comes from TCRdb applying MiXCR to the 5' RACE reads. The sample carries about 1.5 million distinct CDR3 sequences, about 45% recorded once. CDR1 SGHVS and CDR2 FNYEAQ come from the germline V gene. The CDR3 covers 16 residues. Unmatched junction bases numbered 11, after V lost 5 bases and J lost 4 bases. J is TRBJ2-3 and V is TRBV7-6; TRBD2 aligns across 8 bases. The TCR comes from a woman between 18 and 29 years old in good health. Sequencing used blood. CDR3 sequence: CASSKRGSGSSDTQYF. CDR3 nucleotide sequence: TGTGCCAGCAGCAAAAGGGGGAGCGGGAGCTCAGATACGCAGTATTTT. Filled out from reference TRBV7-6 and TRBJ2-3, the complete variable domain reads GAGVSQSPRYKVTKRGQDVALRCDPISGHVSLYWYRQALGQGPEFLTYFNYEAQQDKSGLPNDRFSAERPEGSISTLTIQRTEQRDSAMYRCASSKRGSGSSDTQYFGPGTRLTVL.